This T cell receptor beta chain was sequenced for a study of blood T cell repertoires in COVID-19. This clone was detected once. Clones were sequenced by immunoSEQ multiplex PCR, and TCRdb holds only the in-frame ones, with some missing. The table shows around 90,000 clones, with 70% to 90% occurring only once. The germline gives CDR1 MNHEY, CDR2 SVGAGI. The CDR3 spans 16 residues. V lost 4 bases to trimming and J lost 5 bases; unmatched junction nucleotides: 12. The specimen was peripheral blood. V usage is TRBV6-5 and J usage is TRBJ1-1; 8 bases agree with TRBD1. This sequence was found in a human donor in a cohort sampled during active COVID-19. The CDR3 DNA sequence: TGTGCCAGCAGTTTCGGACAGGGTTATAAGATGACTGAAGCTTTCTTT. The encoded protein is CASSFGQGYKMTEAFF.